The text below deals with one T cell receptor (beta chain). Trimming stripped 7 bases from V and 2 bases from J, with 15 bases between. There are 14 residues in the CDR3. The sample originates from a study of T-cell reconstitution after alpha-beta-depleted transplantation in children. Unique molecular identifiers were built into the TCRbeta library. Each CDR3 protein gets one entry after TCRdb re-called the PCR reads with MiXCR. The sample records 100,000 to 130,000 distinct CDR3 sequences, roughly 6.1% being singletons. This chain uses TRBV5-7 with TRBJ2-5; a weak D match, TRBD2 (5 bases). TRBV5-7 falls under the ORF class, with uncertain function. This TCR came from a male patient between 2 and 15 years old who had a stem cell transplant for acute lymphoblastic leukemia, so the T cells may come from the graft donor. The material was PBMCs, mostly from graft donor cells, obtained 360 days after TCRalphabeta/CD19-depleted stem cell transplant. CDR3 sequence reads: CASGPGLEQETQYF. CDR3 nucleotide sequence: TGTGCCAGCGGCCCCGGACTGGAACAAGAGACCCAGTACTTC.